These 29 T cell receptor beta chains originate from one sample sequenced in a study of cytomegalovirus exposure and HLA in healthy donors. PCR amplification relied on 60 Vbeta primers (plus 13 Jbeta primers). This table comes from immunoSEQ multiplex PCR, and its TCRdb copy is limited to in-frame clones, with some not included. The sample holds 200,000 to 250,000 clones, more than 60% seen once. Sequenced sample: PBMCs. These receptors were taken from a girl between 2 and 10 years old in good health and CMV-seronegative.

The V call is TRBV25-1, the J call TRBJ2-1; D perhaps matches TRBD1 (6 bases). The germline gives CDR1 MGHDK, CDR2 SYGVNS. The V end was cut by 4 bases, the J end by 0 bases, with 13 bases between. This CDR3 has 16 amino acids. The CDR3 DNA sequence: TGTGCCAGCAGTGGAGGGAGACAGGCCTCCTACAATGAGCAGTTCTTC. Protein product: CASSGGRQASYNEQFF.

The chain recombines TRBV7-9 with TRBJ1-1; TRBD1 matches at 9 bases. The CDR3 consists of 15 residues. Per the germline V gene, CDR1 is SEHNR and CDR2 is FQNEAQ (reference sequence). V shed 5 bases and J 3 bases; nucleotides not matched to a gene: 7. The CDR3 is CASSHLGDRDTEAFF. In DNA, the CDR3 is TGTGCCAGCAGCCATCTAGGGGACAGGGACACTGAAGCTTTCTTT.

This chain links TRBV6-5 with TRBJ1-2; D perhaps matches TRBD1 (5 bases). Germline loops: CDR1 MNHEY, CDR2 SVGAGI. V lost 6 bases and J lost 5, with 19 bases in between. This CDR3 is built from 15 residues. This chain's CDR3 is CASSPRRTQNYGYTF. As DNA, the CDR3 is TGTGCCAGCAGCCCCCGCCGGACACAAAATTATGGCTACACCTTC.

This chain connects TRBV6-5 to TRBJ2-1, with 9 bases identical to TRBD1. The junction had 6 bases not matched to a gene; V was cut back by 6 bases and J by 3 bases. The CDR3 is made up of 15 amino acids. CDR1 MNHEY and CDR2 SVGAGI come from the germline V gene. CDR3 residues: CASSSTGGYYNEQFF. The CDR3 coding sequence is TGTGCCAGCAGCTCGACAGGGGGGTACTACAATGAGCAGTTCTTC.

CDR3 nucleotide sequence: TGTGCCAGAAGCCCCCGCCACGCACAGACGATTAATGAAAAACTGTTTTTT. Translating gives CARSPRHAQTINEKLFF. The gene calls are TRBV7-5 and TRBJ1-4; no DNA check was done on the table's D call, TRBD1. TRBV7-5 is a documented pseudogene. This CDR3 has 17 residues.

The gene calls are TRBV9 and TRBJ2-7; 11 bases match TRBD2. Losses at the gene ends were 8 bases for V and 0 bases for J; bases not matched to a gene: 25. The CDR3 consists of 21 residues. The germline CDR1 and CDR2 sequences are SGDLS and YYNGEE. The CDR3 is CARKEGGTKRTSGYSSYEQYF. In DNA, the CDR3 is TGTGCCAGAAAAGAAGGAGGGACAAAAAGGACTAGCGGGTACAGCTCCTACGAGCAGTACTTC.

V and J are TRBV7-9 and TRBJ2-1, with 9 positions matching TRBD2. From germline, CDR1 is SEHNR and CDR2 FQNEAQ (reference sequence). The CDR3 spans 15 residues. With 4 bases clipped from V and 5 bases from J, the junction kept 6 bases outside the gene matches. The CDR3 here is CASSSQRGVNNEQFF. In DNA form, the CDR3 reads TGTGCCAGCAGCTCTCAGCGGGGGGTAAACAATGAGCAGTTCTTC.

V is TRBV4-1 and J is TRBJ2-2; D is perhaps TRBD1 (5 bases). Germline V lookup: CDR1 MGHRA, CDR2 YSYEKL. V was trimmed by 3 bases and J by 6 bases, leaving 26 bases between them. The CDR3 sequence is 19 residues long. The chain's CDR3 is CASSHVGLGLSSIPGELFF. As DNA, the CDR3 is TGCGCCAGCAGCCATGTTGGGCTGGGGCTCTCATCGATTCCCGGGGAGCTGTTTTTT.

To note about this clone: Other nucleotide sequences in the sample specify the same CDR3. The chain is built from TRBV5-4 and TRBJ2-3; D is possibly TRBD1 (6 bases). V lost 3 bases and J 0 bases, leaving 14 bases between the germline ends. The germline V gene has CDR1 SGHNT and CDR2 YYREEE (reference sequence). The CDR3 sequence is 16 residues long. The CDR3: CASSSAGTPSTDTQYF. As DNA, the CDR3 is TGTGCCAGCAGCTCGGCCGGGACACCTAGCACAGATACGCAGTATTTT. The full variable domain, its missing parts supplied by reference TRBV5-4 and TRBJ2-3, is ETGVTQSPTHLIKTRGQQVTLRCSSQSGHNTVSWYQQALGQGPQFIFQYYREEENGRGNFPPRFSGLQFPNYSSELNVNALELDDSALYLCASSSAGTPSTDTQYFGPGTRLTVL.

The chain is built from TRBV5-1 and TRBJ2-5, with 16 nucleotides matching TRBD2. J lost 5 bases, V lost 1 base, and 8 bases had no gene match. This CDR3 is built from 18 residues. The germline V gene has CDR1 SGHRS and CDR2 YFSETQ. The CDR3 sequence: CASSLMGTSGRAQETQYF. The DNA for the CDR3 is TGCGCCAGCAGCTTGATGGGGACTAGCGGGAGGGCCCAGGAGACCCAGTACTTC.

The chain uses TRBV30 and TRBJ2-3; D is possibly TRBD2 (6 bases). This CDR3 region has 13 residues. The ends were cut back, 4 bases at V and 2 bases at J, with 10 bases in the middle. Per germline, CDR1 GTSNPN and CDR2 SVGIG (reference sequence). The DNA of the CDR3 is TGTGCCTGGATCCGGGACTTCACAGATACGCAGTATTTT. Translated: CAWIRDFTDTQYF.

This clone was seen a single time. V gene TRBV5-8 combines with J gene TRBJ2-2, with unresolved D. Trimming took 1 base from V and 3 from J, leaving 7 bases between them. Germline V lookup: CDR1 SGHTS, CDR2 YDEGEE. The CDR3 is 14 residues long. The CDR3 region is CASSLILDTGELFF. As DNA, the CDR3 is TGTGCCAGCAGCTTGATACTCGACACCGGGGAGCTGTTTTTT.

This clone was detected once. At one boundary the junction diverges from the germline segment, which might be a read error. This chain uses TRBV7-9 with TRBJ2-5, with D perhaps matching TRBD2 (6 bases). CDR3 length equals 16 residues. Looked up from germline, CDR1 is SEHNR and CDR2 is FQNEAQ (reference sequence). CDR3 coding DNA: TGTTCCAGCAGCTTAGTGGGTGGAGGGAGCCGGGAGACCCAGTACTTC. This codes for CSSSLVGGGSRETQYF. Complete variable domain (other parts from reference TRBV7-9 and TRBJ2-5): DTGVSQNPRHKITKRGQNVTFRCDPISEHNRLYWYRQTLGQGPEFLTYFQNEAQLEKSRLLSDRFSAERPKGSFSTLEIQRTEQGDSAMYLCSSSLVGGGSRETQYFGPGTRLLVL.

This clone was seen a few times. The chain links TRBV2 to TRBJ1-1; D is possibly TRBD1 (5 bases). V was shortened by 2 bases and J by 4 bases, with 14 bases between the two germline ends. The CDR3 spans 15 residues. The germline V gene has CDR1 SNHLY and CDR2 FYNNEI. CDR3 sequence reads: CASSERGGGGTEAFF. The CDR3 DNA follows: TGTGCCAGCAGTGAACGTGGGGGGGGAGGCACTGAAGCTTTCTTT.

CDR3 protein: CASWTGGSSGNTIYF. In DNA, the CDR3 is TGTGCCAGCTGGACAGGGGGTTCCTCTGGAAACACCATATATTTT. This chain connects TRBV6-1 to TRBJ1-3, with 10 bases that match TRBD1. V was pared by 8 bases and J by 0 bases, with 4 bases of the junction left unmatched. CDR1 MNHNS and CDR2 SASEGT come from the germline V gene. The CDR3 covers 15 residues.

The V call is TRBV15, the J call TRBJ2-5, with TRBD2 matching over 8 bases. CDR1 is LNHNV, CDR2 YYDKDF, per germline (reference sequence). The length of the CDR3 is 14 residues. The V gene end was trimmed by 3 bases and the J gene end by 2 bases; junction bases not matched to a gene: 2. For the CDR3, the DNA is TGTGCCACCAGCAGTTTAGCGGGGCAAGAGACCCAGTACTTC. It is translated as CATSSLAGQETQYF. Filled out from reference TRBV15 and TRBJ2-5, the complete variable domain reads DAMVIQNPRYQVTQFGKPVTLSCSQTLNHNVMYWYQQKSSQAPKLLFHYYDKDFNNEADTPDNFQSRRPNTSFCFLDIRSPGLGDTAMYLCATSSLAGQETQYFGPGTRLLVL.

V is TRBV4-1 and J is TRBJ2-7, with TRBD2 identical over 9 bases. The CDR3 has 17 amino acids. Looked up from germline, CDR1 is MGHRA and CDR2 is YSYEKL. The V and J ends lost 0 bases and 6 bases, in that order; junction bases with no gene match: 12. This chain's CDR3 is CASSQDSPIAGVSEQYF. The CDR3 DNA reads TGCGCCAGCAGCCAAGATAGCCCCATAGCGGGAGTCTCCGAGCAGTACTTC.

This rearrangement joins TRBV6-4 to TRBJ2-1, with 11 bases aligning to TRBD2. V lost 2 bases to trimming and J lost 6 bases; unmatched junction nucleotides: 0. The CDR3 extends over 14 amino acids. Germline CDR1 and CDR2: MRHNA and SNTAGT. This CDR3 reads CASSDGTSGNEQFF. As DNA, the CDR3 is TGTGCCAGCAGTGACGGGACTAGCGGCAATGAGCAGTTCTTC.

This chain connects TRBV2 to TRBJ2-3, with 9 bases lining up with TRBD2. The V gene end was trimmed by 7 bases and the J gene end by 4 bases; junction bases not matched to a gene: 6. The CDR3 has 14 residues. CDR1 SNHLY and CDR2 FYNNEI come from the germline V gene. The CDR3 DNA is TGTGCCAGCACTCCTAGCGGGGTCGCAGATACGCAGTATTTT. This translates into CASTPSGVADTQYF.

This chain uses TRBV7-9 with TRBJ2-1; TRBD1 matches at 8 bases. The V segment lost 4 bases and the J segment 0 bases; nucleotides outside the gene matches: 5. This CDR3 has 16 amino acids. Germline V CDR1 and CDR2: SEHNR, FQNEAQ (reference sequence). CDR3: CASSYGTGGSYNEQFF. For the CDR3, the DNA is TGTGCCAGCAGCTACGGAACAGGGGGCTCCTACAATGAGCAGTTCTTC.

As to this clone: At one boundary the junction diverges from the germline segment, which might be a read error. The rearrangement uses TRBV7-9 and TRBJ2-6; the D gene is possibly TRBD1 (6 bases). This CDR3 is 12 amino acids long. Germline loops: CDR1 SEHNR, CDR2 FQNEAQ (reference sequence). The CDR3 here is CSSSFLDSSLTF. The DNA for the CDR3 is TGTTCCAGCAGCTTTCTGGACAGTAGCCTGACTTTC.

CDR3 in DNA: TGTGCCAGCCAATATAGCGGGAACTGGGCCAATGAGCAGTTCTTC. Residues: CASQYSGNWANEQFF. V gene TRBV7-9 combines with J gene TRBJ2-1; 8 bases agree with TRBD2. CDR1 SEHNR and CDR2 FQNEAQ come from the germline V gene (reference sequence). The CDR3 is 15 amino acids. The ends lost 8 bases at V and 6 bases at J; junction bases unmatched: 12.

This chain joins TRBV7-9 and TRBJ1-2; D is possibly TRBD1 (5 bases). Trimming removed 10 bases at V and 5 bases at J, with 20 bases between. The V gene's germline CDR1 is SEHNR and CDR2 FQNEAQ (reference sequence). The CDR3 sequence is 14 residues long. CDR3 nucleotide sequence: TGTGCCACTCCCCAAGGCGGGACCGCGTATGGCTACACCTTC. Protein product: CATPQGGTAYGYTF.

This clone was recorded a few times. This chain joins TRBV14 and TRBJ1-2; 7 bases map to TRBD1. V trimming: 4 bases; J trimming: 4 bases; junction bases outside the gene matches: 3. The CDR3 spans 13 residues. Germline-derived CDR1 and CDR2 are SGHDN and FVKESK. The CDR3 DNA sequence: TGTGCCAGCAGCCCGGGGACAGTCTATGGCTACACCTTC. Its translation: CASSPGTVYGYTF.

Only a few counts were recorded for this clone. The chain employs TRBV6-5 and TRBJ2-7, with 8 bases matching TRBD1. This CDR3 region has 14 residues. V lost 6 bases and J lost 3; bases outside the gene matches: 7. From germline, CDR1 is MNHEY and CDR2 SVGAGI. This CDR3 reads CASRPRQGIYEQYF. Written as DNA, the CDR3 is TGTGCCAGCAGACCTCGACAGGGGATCTACGAGCAGTACTTC.

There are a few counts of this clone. CDR3 region: CATSSRGGLETQYF. The CDR3 DNA is TGTGCCACCAGCAGTCGGGGGGGTTTGGAGACCCAGTACTTC. The chain couples TRBV15 to TRBJ2-5; the match to TRBD2 covers 8 bases. With V trimmed by 3 bases and J by 5 bases, 5 bases remained unmatched. The length of the CDR3 is 14 residues. The V gene's germline CDR1 is LNHNV and CDR2 YYDKDF (reference sequence).

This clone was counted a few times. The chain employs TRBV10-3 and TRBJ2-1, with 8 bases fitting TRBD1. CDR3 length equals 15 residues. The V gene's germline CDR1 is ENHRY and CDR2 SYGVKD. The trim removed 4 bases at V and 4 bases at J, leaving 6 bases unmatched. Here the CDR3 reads CAISGSTGGYNEQFF. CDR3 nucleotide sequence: TGTGCCATCAGTGGGAGTACAGGGGGATACAATGAGCAGTTCTTC.

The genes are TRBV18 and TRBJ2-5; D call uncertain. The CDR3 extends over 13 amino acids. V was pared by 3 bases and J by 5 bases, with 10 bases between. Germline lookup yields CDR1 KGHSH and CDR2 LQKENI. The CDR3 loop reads CASSPSVAETQYF. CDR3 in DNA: TGTGCCAGCTCACCCTCTGTCGCGGAGACCCAGTACTTC.

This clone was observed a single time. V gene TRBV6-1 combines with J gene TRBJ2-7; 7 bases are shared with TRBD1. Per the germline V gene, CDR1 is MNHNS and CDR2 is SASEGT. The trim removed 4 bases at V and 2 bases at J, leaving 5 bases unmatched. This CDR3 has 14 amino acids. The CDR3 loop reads CASSGSTGTYEQYF. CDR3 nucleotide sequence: TGTGCCAGCAGTGGATCGACAGGGACCTACGAGCAGTACTTC.